Below, one T cell receptor beta chain is given with its context. Its antigen is unidentified. This sample was taken from a study of cytomegalovirus exposure and HLA in healthy donors. Findings and caveats of the study: One variant, a missense change in DCLRE1C, was linked in a later analysis to TCR beta V- and J-gene trimming. Later analysis identified some 16,000 TCR beta sequences associated with HLA alleles, using a false discovery rate threshold of 0.05. Per published reports, the classifier diagnosed cytomegalovirus status with high specificity and sensitivity. Several of the most significant clusters appeared linked to common viral pathogens, based on a later analysis.

This CDR3 has 15 amino acids. Trimming at V came to 2 bases and at J to 7 bases, leaving 8 bases not matched to a gene. Germline-derived CDR1 and CDR2 are SEHNR and FQNEAQ (reference sequence). The study ran its PCR with 60 Vbeta and 13 Jbeta primers. The data were produced by immunoSEQ multiplex PCR, yet TCRdb's version contains in-frame clones alone and is incomplete. The table lists 80,000 to 100,000 clones, around 67% of them singletons. Sequencing was performed on PBMCs. The clonotype was recovered from a man aged 50-59 years in good health and CMV-seronegative. The V and J genes are TRBV7-9 and TRBJ2-1; the match to TRBD1 covers 7 bases. The CDR3 bases are TGTGCCAGCAGCTTAAGACAGGGCCTTGAAAATGAGCAGTTCTTC. Its translation is CASSLRQGLENEQFF.